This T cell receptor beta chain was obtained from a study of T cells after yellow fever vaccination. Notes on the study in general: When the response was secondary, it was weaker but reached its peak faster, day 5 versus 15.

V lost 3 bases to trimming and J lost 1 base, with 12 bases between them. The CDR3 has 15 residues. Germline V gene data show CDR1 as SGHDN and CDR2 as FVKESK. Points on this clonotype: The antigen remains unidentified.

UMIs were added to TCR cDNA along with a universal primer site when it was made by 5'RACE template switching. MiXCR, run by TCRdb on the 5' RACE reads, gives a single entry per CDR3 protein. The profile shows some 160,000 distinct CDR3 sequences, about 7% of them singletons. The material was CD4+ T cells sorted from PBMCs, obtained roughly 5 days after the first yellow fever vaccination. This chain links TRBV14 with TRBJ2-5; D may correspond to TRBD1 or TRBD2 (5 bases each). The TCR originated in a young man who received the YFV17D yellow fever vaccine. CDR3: CASSQGVTAQETQYF. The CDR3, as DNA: TGTGCCAGCAGCCAGGGGGTGACGGCCCAAGAGACCCAGTACTTC.